The sequence of this T cell receptor (beta chain) was determined in a study of blood T cells in healthy people across ages. This clonotype occurred a few times. Its matching antigen is unknown. PCR was performed a second time for about 7 to 12 cycles using a sample-barcoded 5' primer and a J-beta primer mix. From the 5' RACE reads, TCRdb called clonotypes with MiXCR, one entry per CDR3 protein. The sample includes around 780,000 distinct CDR3 sequences, roughly 25% of them seen just once. Study-level findings and limits: In long-lived donors, naive CD4+ cell counts and diversity exceeded those of aged donors.

Each sample yielded at least 6 micrograms of PBMC total RNA. The same data also went into a second study, on T cells of mothers and their children.

This sequence was found in a boy younger than 18 in good health. The sample was blood.

Here the CDR3 DNA reads TGTGCCATCAAGGGACTAGGGTCCGGGGAGACCCAGTACTTC. Translating gives CAIKGLGSGETQYF. The V and J genes are TRBV10-3 and TRBJ2-5, with TRBD2 matching over 8 bases. The CDR3 runs to 14 residues. The J segment lost 5 bases and the V segment lost 7 bases, leaving 9 bases of the junction unmatched. Germline lookup yields CDR1 ENHRY and CDR2 SYGVKD.